The 22 T cell receptor beta chains reported below all come from one sample, sequenced in a study of T-cell memory formation after mild COVID-19. TCRdb used MiXCR to reprocess the 5' RACE reads, holding one entry per CDR3 protein. Among fewer than 250,000 distinct CDR3 sequences listed, 15% were seen once. Sequencing was carried out using PBMCs or a T cell subset sorted from them (not recorded which). Receptor source: an adult woman who had mild COVID-19 (a few samples of this study predate the infection). Cell type and time point are not known.

V and J are TRBV20-1 and TRBJ2-5; possibly TRBD1 for D (5 bases). The V end was cut by 0 bases, the J end by 2 bases, with 13 bases between. Germline V CDR1 and CDR2: DFQATT, SNEGSKA (reference sequence). This CDR3 region has 15 residues. The CDR3 DNA sequence: TGCAGTGCTAGAGATCCTGGAACAGGTCAAGAGACCCAGTACTTC. Its translation: CSARDPGTGQETQYF.

This clonotype has only a few counts. The chain is built from TRBV12-3 or TRBV12-4 and TRBJ2-7; possibly TRBD1 or TRBD2 for D (6 bases each). Trimming took 5 bases from V and 9 from J, leaving 11 bases between them. The CDR3 length is 11 residues. CDR3 sequence reads: CASSGGQGQYF. In DNA form, the CDR3 reads TGTGCCAGCAGTGGGGGGCAAGGGCAGTACTTC.

V gene TRBV12-3 or TRBV12-4 combines with J gene TRBJ1-1; possible D gene TRBD1, 5 bases. CDR3 length equals 13 residues. V shed 8 bases and J shed 5 bases, with 15 bases lying between them. In DNA form, the CDR3 reads TGTGCCAGCGGCCTCCTCGGGGCAACTGAAGCTTTCTTT. Its translation is CASGLLGATEAFF.

The chain combines TRBV7-6 with TRBJ2-7; 12 positions match TRBD2. After removal of 4 bases from V and 7 bases from J, the junction contained 8 bases not matched to a gene. Germline assignment: CDR1 SGHVS and CDR2 FNYEAQ. The CDR3 covers 15 residues. CDR3 nucleotide sequence: TGTGCCAGCAGCTCGTCTAGCGGGGGGGCAGGGGAGCAGTACTTC. This encodes CASSSSSGGAGEQYF.

This rearrangement joins TRBV6-2 or TRBV6-3 to TRBJ2-6; D ambiguous. There are 15 residues in the CDR3. The V end lost 2 bases, the J end lost 0 bases, and 5 bases lay between the germline ends. Germline assignment: CDR1 MNHEY and CDR2 SVGEGT. This chain's CDR3 is CASSYVSSGANVLTF. CDR3 DNA sequence: TGTGCCAGCAGTTACGTATCCTCTGGGGCCAACGTCCTGACTTTC.

V gene TRBV5-1 combines with J gene TRBJ1-2; TRBD1 is a possible D gene (5 bases). V shed 0 bases and J shed 2 bases, with 8 bases lying between them. This CDR3 region has 14 residues. Per germline, CDR1 SGHRS and CDR2 YFSETQ. The CDR3 sequence is CASSLGTTNYGYTF. CDR3 DNA sequence: TGCGCCAGCAGCTTGGGGACAACCAACTATGGCTACACCTTC.

The chain couples TRBV10-3 to TRBJ1-6; a possible D gene is TRBD1 (5 bases). This CDR3 has 13 residues. CDR1 is ENHRY, CDR2 SYGVKD, per germline. V was shortened by 8 bases and J by 7 bases, with 12 bases between the two germline ends. CDR3 loop: CAIRIQENSPLHF. CDR3 nucleotide sequence: TGTGCCATCCGGATACAGGAGAATTCACCCCTCCACTTT.

The CDR3 coding sequence is TGTGCCAGCAGCCAAGGGTCAGGGCATCGTGGCACTGAAGCTTTCTTT. Translating it yields CASSQGSGHRGTEAFF. The gene calls are TRBV11-1 and TRBJ1-1, with D possibly TRBD1 on 5 matching bases. CDR1 SGHAT and CDR2 FQDESV come from the germline V gene (reference sequence). The V and J ends lost 5 bases and 4 bases respectively, with 20 bases between them. This CDR3 comprises 16 residues. The entire variable domain, with the rest obtained from reference TRBV11-1 and TRBJ1-1, is as follows: EAEVAQSPRYKITEKSQAVAFWCDPISGHATLYWYRQILGQGPELLVQFQDESVVDDSQLPKDRFSAERLKGVDSTLKIQPAELGDSAMYLCASSQGSGHRGTEAFFGQGTRLTVV.

The chain links TRBV7-9 to TRBJ2-5, with 10 bases lining up with TRBD1. This CDR3 has 17 amino acids. In germline, CDR1 is SEHNR, CDR2 FQNEAQ (reference sequence). Germline trimming cut 5 bases from V and 2 bases from J; bases unmatched to any gene: 11. For the CDR3, the DNA is TGTGCCAGCAGCCCAAGATCCGGGACAGGGGATCAAGAGACCCAGTACTTC. Protein: CASSPRSGTGDQETQYF.

V is TRBV12-3 or TRBV12-4 and J is TRBJ2-7; perhaps TRBD1 as D (6 bases). V dropped 6 bases and J dropped 2 bases, with 11 bases sitting between them. This CDR3 has 13 amino acids. Here the CDR3 reads CASRDSRTYEQYF. As DNA, the CDR3 is TGTGCCAGCAGGGACAGCCGGACCTACGAGCAGTACTTC.

This clonotype was found a few times. J is TRBJ1-5 and V is TRBV6-1, with unresolved D. Germline lookup yields CDR1 MNHNS and CDR2 SASEGT. There are 16 residues in the CDR3. V lost 8 bases to trimming and J lost 4 bases, with 21 bases between them. The CDR3 nucleotides are TGTGCCAGCTCGTTTGGGAAGTCAGTTGCGAATCAGCCCCAGCATTTT. This translates into CASSFGKSVANQPQHF.

V and J are TRBV3-1 and TRBJ1-2; D is ambiguous. CDR1 is LGHDT, CDR2 YNNKEL, per germline (reference sequence). The V end was cut by 0 bases, the J end by 8 bases, with 10 bases between. The CDR3 is 13 amino acids. CDR3 residues: CASSQENFNGYTF. In DNA form, the CDR3 reads TGTGCCAGCAGCCAAGAGAACTTTAACGGCTACACCTTC.

This clonotype was observed a few times. The gene calls are TRBV5-5 and TRBJ2-2, with a weak D call TRBD2 (6 bases). Germline assignment: CDR1 SGHKS and CDR2 YYEKEE (reference sequence). V shed 2 bases and J shed 6 bases, with 11 bases lying between them. The CDR3 loop spans 14 amino acids. CDR3 loop: CASSLSRESGELFF. The CDR3 DNA sequence: TGTGCCAGCAGCTTAAGTCGGGAGTCCGGGGAGCTGTTTTTT.

The chain links TRBV7-6 to TRBJ2-1, with D possibly matching TRBD2 (6 bases). CDR3 length: 13 residues. Trimming shortened V by 0 bases and J by 9 bases, and 9 bases separated the two germline ends. Germline V gene lookup returns CDR1 SGHVS and CDR2 FNYEAQ. In DNA, the CDR3 is TGTGCCAGCAGCTTAGCCCATAGCGGTGAGCAGTTCTTC. It is translated as CASSLAHSGEQFF. Complete variable domain (other parts from reference TRBV7-6 and TRBJ2-1): GAGVSQSPRYKVTKRGQDVALRCDPISGHVSLYWYRQALGQGPEFLTYFNYEAQQDKSGLPNDRFSAERPEGSISTLTIQRTEQRDSAMYRCASSLAHSGEQFFGPGTRLTVL.

The chain recombines TRBV5-5 with TRBJ2-7; no firm D call. CDR1 SGHKS and CDR2 YYEKEE come from the germline V gene (reference sequence). V gave up 2 bases and J gave up 7 bases, with 13 bases separating them. The length of the CDR3 is 13 residues. The CDR3 DNA sequence: TGTGCCAGCAGCTTAACCGGGTCCTTGGAGCAGTACTTC. Amino acid sequence: CASSLTGSLEQYF.

This clonotype came up a few times. The chain carries TRBV6-2 or TRBV6-3 and TRBJ2-5; TRBD2 is a possible D gene (5 bases). The CDR3 totals 16 residues. Trimming removed 2 bases at V and 0 bases at J, with 13 bases between. Germline CDR1 and CDR2: MNHEY and SVGEGT. The CDR3 loop is CASSYGSVGYQETQYF. The DNA of the CDR3 is TGTGCCAGCAGTTACGGGAGCGTCGGGTACCAAGAGACCCAGTACTTC.

V is TRBV24-1 and J is TRBJ2-1; a possible D gene is TRBD2 (6 bases). The germline V and J ends were trimmed by 1 base and 6 bases, with 12 bases remaining between them. The CDR3 has 15 residues. Germline CDR1 reads KGHDR; CDR2 reads SFDVKD. The CDR3 is CATSDFGGQTNEQFF. The CDR3 DNA is TGTGCCACCAGTGATTTCGGAGGGCAGACCAATGAGCAGTTCTTC.

This clonotype showed up many times. This rearrangement joins TRBV7-9 to TRBJ1-1; 8 bases align to TRBD1. CDR1 and CDR2 from the germline V gene are SEHNR and FQNEAQ (reference sequence). The CDR3 runs to 14 residues. V gave up 5 bases and J gave up 5 bases; unmatched junction bases: 7. CDR3 sequence: CASSITGGWTEAFF. CDR3 nucleotides: TGTGCCAGCAGCATTACAGGGGGATGGACTGAAGCTTTCTTT.

This clonotype has just a few counts. The chain joins TRBV5-4 to TRBJ2-3, with D perhaps TRBD1 or TRBD2 (5 bases each). The CDR3 length is 16 residues. Trimming took 1 base from V and 6 from J, leaving 18 bases between them. Looked up from germline, CDR1 is SGHNT and CDR2 is YYREEE (reference sequence). The CDR3 is CASSLSGFSGKDTQYF. In DNA form, the CDR3 reads TGTGCCAGCAGCTTGTCAGGGTTTTCGGGGAAGGATACGCAGTATTTT.

This clonotype was picked up a small number of times. This rearrangement joins TRBV7-8 to TRBJ1-5; D gene ambiguous. V lost 1 base, J lost 5 bases, and 9 bases lay in between. The CDR3 consists of 14 residues. The germline CDR1 and CDR2 sequences are SGHVS and FQNEAQ. The CDR3 protein is CASSLGMWDQPQHF. CDR3 sequence (DNA): TGTGCCAGCAGCTTAGGAATGTGGGATCAGCCCCAGCATTTT. Based on the CDR3 plus reference TRBV7-8 and TRBJ1-5, the full variable domain is GAGVSQSPRYKVAKRGQDVALRCDPISGHVSLFWYQQALGQGPEFLTYFQNEAQLDKSGLPSDRFFAERPEGSVSTLKIQRTQQEDSAVYLCASSLGMWDQPQHFGDGTRLSIL.

This clonotype was seen more than once but under ten times. The chain combines TRBV25-1 with TRBJ1-2, with D possibly TRBD1 on 6 matching bases. The CDR3 runs to 14 residues. From germline, CDR1 is MGHDK and CDR2 SYGVNS. The ends were cut back, 6 bases at V and 7 bases at J, with 18 bases in the middle. The CDR3: CASRNFGQFGGYTF. Here the CDR3 DNA reads TGTGCCAGCAGAAATTTCGGACAGTTTGGTGGCTACACCTTC.

The chain links TRBV18 to TRBJ2-1, with D unclear. The CDR3 length is 14 residues. Germline CDR1 KGHSH, CDR2 LQKENI. The V end lost 0 bases, the J end lost 8 bases, and 11 bases lay between the germline ends. This chain's CDR3 is CASSPPNDGDEQFF. DNA of the CDR3: TGTGCCAGCTCACCACCGAACGACGGCGATGAGCAGTTCTTC.